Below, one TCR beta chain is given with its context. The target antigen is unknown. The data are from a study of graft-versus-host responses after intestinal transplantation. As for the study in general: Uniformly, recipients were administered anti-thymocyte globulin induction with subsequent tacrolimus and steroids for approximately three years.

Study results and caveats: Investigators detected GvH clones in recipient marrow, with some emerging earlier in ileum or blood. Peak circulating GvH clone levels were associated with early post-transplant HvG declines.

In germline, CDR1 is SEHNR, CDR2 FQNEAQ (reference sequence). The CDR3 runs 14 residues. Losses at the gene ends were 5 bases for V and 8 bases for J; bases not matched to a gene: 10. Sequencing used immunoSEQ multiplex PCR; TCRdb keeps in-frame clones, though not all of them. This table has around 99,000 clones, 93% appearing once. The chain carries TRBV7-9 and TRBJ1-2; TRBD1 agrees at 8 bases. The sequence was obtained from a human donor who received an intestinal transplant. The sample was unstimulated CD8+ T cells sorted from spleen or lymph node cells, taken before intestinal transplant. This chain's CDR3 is CASSGGTGLGGYTF. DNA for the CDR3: TGTGCCAGCAGCGGCGGGACAGGCCTCGGGGGCTACACCTTC.